These T cell receptor beta chains were read from a single sample in a study of T cells after posttransplantation cyclophosphamide. TCRdb's copy holds only in-frame clones and misses some; the assay was immunoSEQ multiplex PCR. In total the sample includes over 45,000 clones, none of them seen once. The sequenced sample was PBMCs. These TCRs come from a man aged 40-55 years in good health, CMV-negative, and a related stem cell transplant donor. Each CDR3 is given with its conserved first and last residue. The D gene is left open where the match is weak. Each size is once, few, many, or a class for an expanded clone.

clone_size: many
j_call: TRBJ1-2
d_call: TRBD1
v_call: TRBV30
cdr3_nt: TGTGCCTGGAGTAAAGGACAGGGTATTGGCTACACCTTC
cdr3_aa: CAWSKGQGIGYTF

clone_size: many
j_call: TRBJ1-1
d_call: .
v_call: TRBV28
cdr3_nt: TGTGCCAGCAGCCCAAGGGGAAAGGCTGAAGCTTTCTTT
cdr3_aa: CASSPRGKAEAFF

clone_size: many
j_call: TRBJ2-7
d_call: TRBD2
v_call: TRBV11-2
cdr3_nt: TGTGCCAGCAGCTTAGTTTTAGCGGGAGGGCCTGAGGAGCAGTACTTC
cdr3_aa: CASSLVLAGGPEEQYF

clone_size: many
j_call: TRBJ2-5
d_call: TRBD1
v_call: TRBV9
cdr3_nt: TGTGCCAGCAGCGTAGAGGGAGGGGGACAGGGGCAAGAGACCCAGTACTTC
cdr3_aa: CASSVEGGGQGQETQYF

clone_size: many
j_call: TRBJ2-1
d_call: TRBD1
v_call: TRBV18
cdr3_nt: TGTGCCAGCTCACACAGGGACAGGGCCCATGAGCAGTTCTTC
cdr3_aa: CASSHRDRAHEQFF

clone_size: many
j_call: TRBJ2-3
d_call: .
v_call: TRBV18
cdr3_nt: TGTGCCAGCTCACCATTCCCTAGCGACGGCATATCCGATACGCAGTATTTT
cdr3_aa: CASSPFPSDGISDTQYF

clone_size: many
j_call: TRBJ2-1
d_call: TRBD2
v_call: TRBV15
cdr3_nt: TGTGCCACCAGCAGAGAGGCTAGCGGGACTTACAATGAGCAGTTCTTC
cdr3_aa: CATSREASGTYNEQFF

clone_size: many
j_call: TRBJ1-3
d_call: .
v_call: TRBV30
cdr3_nt: TGTGCCTGGGAAAAGCTGAGCTCTGGAAACACCATATATTTT
cdr3_aa: CAWEKLSSGNTIYF

clone_size: many
j_call: TRBJ1-4
d_call: .
v_call: TRBV28
cdr3_nt: TGTGCCAGCAGGGGGGGAGGGGAAAAACTGTTTTTT
cdr3_aa: CASRGGGEKLFF

clone_size: many
j_call: TRBJ2-7
d_call: TRBD2
v_call: TRBV29-1
cdr3_nt: TGCAGCGTTGCGGGCGGGAGAAGCTCCTACGAGCAGTACTTC
cdr3_aa: CSVAGGRSSYEQYF

clone_size: many
j_call: TRBJ2-3
d_call: TRBD2
v_call: TRBV18
cdr3_nt: TGTGCCAGCTCACCACCGACTAGCGCAGATACGCAGTATTTT
cdr3_aa: CASSPPTSADTQYF

clone_size: many
j_call: TRBJ2-7
d_call: .
v_call: TRBV28
cdr3_nt: TGTGCCATCAGGCCCAGCTCCTACGAGCAGTACTTC
cdr3_aa: CAIRPSSYEQYF

clone_size: many
j_call: TRBJ1-1
d_call: TRBD1
v_call: TRBV5-1
cdr3_nt: TGCGCCAGCAGCTTGGGACAGGGGGCTACTGAAGCTTTCTTT
cdr3_aa: CASSLGQGATEAFF

clone_size: many
j_call: TRBJ2-2
d_call: TRBD1
v_call: TRBV5-4
cdr3_nt: TGTGCCAGCAGCCGTGCGGCGGGACAGGGAACCGGGGAGCTGTTTTTT
cdr3_aa: CASSRAAGQGTGELFF

clone_size: many
j_call: TRBJ2-1
d_call: .
v_call: TRBV7-8
cdr3_nt: TGTGCCAGCAGTCTTCTGGACTACAGGGGTGAGCAGTTCTTC
cdr3_aa: CASSLLDYRGEQFF

clone_size: many
j_call: TRBJ2-3
d_call: TRBD1
v_call: TRBV10-1
cdr3_nt: TGCGCCAGCATTTTGCATCGGCCCTTCAAACAGGGGGCCGCCACAGATACGCAGTATTTT
cdr3_aa: CASILHRPFKQGAATDTQYF

clone_size: many
j_call: TRBJ2-7
d_call: .
v_call: TRBV28
cdr3_nt: TGTGCCAGCAGTTTATCAGTCCGGGTCCGCTTATACGAGCAGTACTTC
cdr3_aa: CASSLSVRVRLYEQYF

clone_size: many
j_call: TRBJ2-4
d_call: .
v_call: TRBV5-6
cdr3_nt: TGTGCCAGCAGCTTTACTACGCCGAACATTCAGTACTTC
cdr3_aa: CASSFTTPNIQYF

clone_size: many
j_call: TRBJ2-2
d_call: TRBD1
v_call: TRBV2
cdr3_nt: TGTGCCAGCAGTCCCCGGGACAGGGGGATTTTCCGGAAGTCCGGGGAGCTGTTTTTT
cdr3_aa: CASSPRDRGIFRKSGELFF

clone_size: many
j_call: TRBJ1-4
d_call: TRBD1
v_call: TRBV5-6
cdr3_nt: TGTGCCAGCAGCTTGGCATCGGGACAGGGTTTGGCTGAAAAACTGTTTTTT
cdr3_aa: CASSLASGQGLAEKLFF

clone_size: many
j_call: TRBJ2-1
d_call: .
v_call: TRBV18
cdr3_nt: TGTGCCAGCTCACCGGGAGCTAGCTCCTACAATGAGCAGTTCTTC
cdr3_aa: CASSPGASSYNEQFF

clone_size: many
j_call: TRBJ2-5
d_call: .
v_call: TRBV30
cdr3_nt: TGTGCCTGGAGTCTACAGGGCCACGAGACCCAGTACTTC
cdr3_aa: CAWSLQGHETQYF